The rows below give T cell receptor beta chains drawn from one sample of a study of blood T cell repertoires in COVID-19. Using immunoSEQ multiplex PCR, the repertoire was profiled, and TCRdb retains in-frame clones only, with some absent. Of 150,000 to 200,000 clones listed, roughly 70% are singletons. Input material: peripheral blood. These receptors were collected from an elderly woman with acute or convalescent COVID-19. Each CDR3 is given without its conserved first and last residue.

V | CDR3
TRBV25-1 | ASSRTGGRETQY
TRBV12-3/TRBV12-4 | ASSWLAVDTQY
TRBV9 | ASSGQGLSYNSPLH
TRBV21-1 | ASSNPEGPKGPQH
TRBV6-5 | ATVGQYEAF
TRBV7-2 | ASSLVSWQPQH
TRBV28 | ASRISAQPQH
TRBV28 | ASSLSGGDEQY
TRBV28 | ASSSLAGVDYEQY
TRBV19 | ATTVSSTGEGTQY
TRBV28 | ASSLRVTEAF
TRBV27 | ASGQGQNTGELF
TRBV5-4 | ASSLGLAGNYGYT
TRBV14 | ASSQTGLVNEQF
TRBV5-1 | ASSLNTGNTGELF
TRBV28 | ASSFPTGGNSPLH
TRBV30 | AWSTTGGHGYT
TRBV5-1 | ASSLGPAGSTDTQY
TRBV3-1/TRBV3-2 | ASRDGQGRSDTQY
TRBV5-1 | ASSLGTFSYEQY
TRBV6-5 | ASSSGALAGYEQY
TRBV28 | ASTPHGRGQPQH
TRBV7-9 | ASSPGAAGIGYGYT
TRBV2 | ASSPRDTQY
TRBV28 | ASSLVSDYGYT